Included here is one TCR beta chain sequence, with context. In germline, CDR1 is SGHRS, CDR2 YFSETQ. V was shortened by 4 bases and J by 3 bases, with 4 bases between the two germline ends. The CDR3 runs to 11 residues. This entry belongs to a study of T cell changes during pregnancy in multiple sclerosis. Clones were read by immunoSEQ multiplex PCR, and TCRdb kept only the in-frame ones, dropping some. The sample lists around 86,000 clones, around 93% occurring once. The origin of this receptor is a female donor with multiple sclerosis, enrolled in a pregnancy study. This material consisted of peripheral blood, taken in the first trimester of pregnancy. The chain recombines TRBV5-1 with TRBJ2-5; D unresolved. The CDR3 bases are TGCGCCAGCAGCATCGAAGAGACCCAGTACTTC. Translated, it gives CASSIEETQYF.